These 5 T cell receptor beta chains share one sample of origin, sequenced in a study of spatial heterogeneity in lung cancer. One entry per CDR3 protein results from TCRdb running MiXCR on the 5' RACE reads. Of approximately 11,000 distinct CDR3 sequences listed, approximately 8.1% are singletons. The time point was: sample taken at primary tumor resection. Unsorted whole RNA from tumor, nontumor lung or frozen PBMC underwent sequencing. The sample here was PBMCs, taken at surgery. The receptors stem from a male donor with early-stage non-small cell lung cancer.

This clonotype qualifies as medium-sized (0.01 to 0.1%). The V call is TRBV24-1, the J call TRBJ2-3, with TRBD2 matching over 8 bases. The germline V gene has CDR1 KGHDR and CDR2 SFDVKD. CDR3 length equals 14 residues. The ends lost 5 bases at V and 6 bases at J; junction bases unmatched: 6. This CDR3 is CATSVAGRSDTQYF. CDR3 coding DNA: TGTGCCACCAGTGTAGCGGGGAGGTCTGATACGCAGTATTTT.

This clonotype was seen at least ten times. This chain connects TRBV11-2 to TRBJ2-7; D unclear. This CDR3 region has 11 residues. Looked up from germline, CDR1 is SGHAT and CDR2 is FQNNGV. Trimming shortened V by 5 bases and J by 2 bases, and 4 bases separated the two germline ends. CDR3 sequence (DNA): TGTGCCAGCAGCAATACCTACGAGCAGTACTTC. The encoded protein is CASSNTYEQYF.

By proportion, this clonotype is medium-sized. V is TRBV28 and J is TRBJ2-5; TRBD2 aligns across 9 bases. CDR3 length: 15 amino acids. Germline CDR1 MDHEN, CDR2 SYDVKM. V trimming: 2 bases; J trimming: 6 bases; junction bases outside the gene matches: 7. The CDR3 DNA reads TGTGCCAGCAGTTTACGGCGGGGGGGCTTCAAGACCCAGTACTTC. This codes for CASSLRRGGFKTQYF.

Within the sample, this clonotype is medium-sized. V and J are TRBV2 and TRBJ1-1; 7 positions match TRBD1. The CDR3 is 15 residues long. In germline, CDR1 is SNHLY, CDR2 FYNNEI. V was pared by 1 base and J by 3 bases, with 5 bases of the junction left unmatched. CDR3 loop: CASSEGIRGDTEAFF. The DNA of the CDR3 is TGTGCCAGCAGTGAAGGAATCAGGGGGGACACTGAAGCTTTCTTT.

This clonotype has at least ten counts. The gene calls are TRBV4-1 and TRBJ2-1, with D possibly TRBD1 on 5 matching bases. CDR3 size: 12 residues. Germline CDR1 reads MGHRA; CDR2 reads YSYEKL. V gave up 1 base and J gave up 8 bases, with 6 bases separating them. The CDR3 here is CASSQVGHEQFF. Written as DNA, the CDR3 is TGCGCCAGCAGCCAAGTGGGGCATGAGCAGTTCTTC.